This T cell receptor (beta chain) stems from a study of blood T cell repertoires in COVID-19. As for the study in general: Samples came from the United States, Italy and Spain, spanning acute and convalescent COVID-19. T cells, B-cell-depleted T cells, or PBMCs provided the cDNA or gDNA that served as material.

Per the original data handling: Nucleated cell number was recorded as an estimate derived from reference gene primer amplification. The table came from immunoSEQ multiplex PCR; TCRdb's copy has only in-frame clones and leaves some out. From that table come the V and J calls and clone size; the DNA was used to work out D and trimming. The sample lists roughly 300,000 clones, more than 70% occurring once. Unmatched junction bases numbered 4, after V lost 1 base and J lost 9 bases. The CDR3 has 15 amino acids. Germline V lookup: CDR1 SNHLY, CDR2 FYNNEI. The chain links TRBV2 to TRBJ2-4; the match to TRBD2 covers 12 bases. The sequence was obtained from a woman in her forties or fifties with acute or convalescent COVID-19. The sequenced sample consisted of peripheral blood. CDR3 loop: CASSEVLAGGGIQYF. CDR3 nucleotides: TGTGCCAGCAGTGAAGTACTAGCGGGAGGTGGCATTCAGTACTTC. Filled out from reference TRBV2 and TRBJ2-4, the complete variable domain reads EPEVTQTPSHQVTQMGQEVILRCVPISNHLYFYWYRQILGQKVEFLVSFYNNEISEKSEIFDDQFSVERPDGSNFTLKIRSTKLEDSAMYFCASSEVLAGGGIQYFGAGTRLSVL.